This T cell receptor (beta chain) was identified in a study of cytomegalovirus exposure and HLA in healthy donors. For the study at large: A later analysis reported the 90 to 150 validation repertoires used the same platform as the approximately 670 first-cohort repertoires.

Turning to this clone: Its target is not known.

Study-level findings and limits: Researchers reported that three CMV-associated chains were confirmed in vitro as CMV antigen-specific.

Here immunoSEQ multiplex PCR was the method, and the copy in TCRdb shows in-frame clones only, minus some. The repertoire includes some 130,000 clones, approximately 82% of them detected once, and around 27% sits in the top ten. There are 14 residues in the CDR3. The V segment lost 9 bases and the J segment 9 bases; nucleotides outside the gene matches: 12. From germline, CDR1 is ENHRY and CDR2 SYGVKD. Donors were drawn from the roughly 130-subject validation cohort, separate from the approximately 620-subject first cohort. The clonotype was recovered from a man aged 25 to 40 in good health and CMV-seropositive. The source material was PBMCs. This chain joins TRBV10-3 and TRBJ2-5; 11 positions agree with TRBD2. Here the CDR3 DNA reads TGTGCCATGACTGCTGGGCTAGCGGGAGGAGCCCAGTACTTC. It encodes CAMTAGLAGGAQYF.